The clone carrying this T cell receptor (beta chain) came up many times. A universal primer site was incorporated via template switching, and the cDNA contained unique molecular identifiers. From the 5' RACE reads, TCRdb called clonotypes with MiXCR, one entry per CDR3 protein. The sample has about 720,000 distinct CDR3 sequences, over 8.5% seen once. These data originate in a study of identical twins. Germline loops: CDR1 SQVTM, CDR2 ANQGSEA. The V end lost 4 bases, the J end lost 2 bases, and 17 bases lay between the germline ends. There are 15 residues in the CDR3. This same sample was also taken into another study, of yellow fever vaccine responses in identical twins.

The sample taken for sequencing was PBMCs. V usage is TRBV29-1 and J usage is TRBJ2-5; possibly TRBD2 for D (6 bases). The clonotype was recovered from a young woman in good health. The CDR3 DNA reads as TGCAGCGTTGGAAGTCGCGGCGGGAATCAAGAGACCCAGTACTTC. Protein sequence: CSVGSRGGNQETQYF.